The source of this T cell receptor beta chain is a study of blood T cell repertoires in COVID-19 (dated by TCRdb to 2018 to 2020). Study-level background: Collaborator samples came from the United States, Italy and Spain and covered acute and convalescent phases of COVID-19. The sample metadata nearly always contained a de-identified subject ID, COVID-19 status, age in years and sex. The material from the prospective study consisted of cDNA or gDNA derived from T cells, B-cell-depleted T cells, or PBMCs. Samples came from the ongoing ImmuneRACE study (first 160 participants) plus 1,254 subjects from 6 global collaborators. The repertoires were made available in a free public database intended to serve as a resource for research on the immune response to SARS-CoV-2. Subjects who had been exposed to COVID-19, were actively infected with it, or had recovered from it provided the deeply sampled blood TCRbeta repertoires that made up the dataset. HLA class I and class II types, where available, came from metadata supplied by the sample provider rather than from assay-based typing. Results the study describes overall, beyond this receptor: The quantity of clinical and demographic metadata differed by source and by participant and was supplied without curation.

The immunoSEQ Assay, a bias-controlled multiplex PCR, was used to amplify TCRbeta CDR3 regions from genomic DNA. For the original study's pipeline: Within the assay, amplification of reference gene primers was used to estimate how many nucleated cells each sample contained. Sequence reads were collapsed and filtered to measure the absolute abundance of every unique TCRbeta CDR3 rearrangement. For each sample, productive Simpson clonality was calculated as the square root of Simpson's diversity index over productive rearrangements. This immuneACCESS table, as held by TCRdb, lists in-frame sequences with V and J called but not all clones. Of the missing ones, under half trace to an unresolved V gene in checked studies; the others have no known cause. The V and J calls and clone size were taken over from that table, and D and trimming were inferred from the DNA. Present in this sample are 140,000 to 150,000 clones, approximately 80% of which were seen just once. The ten top clones hold 1.9% of the sample.

Whole blood was collected in K2EDTA tubes by collaborating institutions according to the institutions' own protocols. For TCRbeta analysis, collaborators shipped samples in one of three forms: frozen whole blood, isolated PBMCs, or DNA extracted from either of those sample types. Concerning this clone: Its antigen is not yet known. Within one base of it there is no much larger clone, and no base qualities were kept.

The sequenced sample consisted of peripheral blood. The receptor was derived from a woman aged 60 to 75 with acute or convalescent COVID-19.

The CDR3 loop reads CASSPGQQASGNTIYF. The bases are TGTGCCAGCTCACCCGGACAGCAAGCCTCTGGAAACACCATATATTTT. Recombination linked TRBV18 to TRBJ1-3; matching of 6 bases hints at TRBD1 as the D gene. Its CDR3 holds 16 amino acids, cysteine through phenylalanine. CDR3 DNA only is kept here, 48 bases in frame from base 1. V is cut by 3 bases and J by 0 bases, and the space between the germline ends is 12 bases. The germline V gene specifies KGHSH as CDR1 and LQKENI as CDR2.